The 27 T cell receptor beta chains listed next were all sequenced from one sample in a study of cytomegalovirus exposure and HLA in healthy donors. Primers for the PCR totalled 60 Vbeta and 13 Jbeta. Method: immunoSEQ multiplex PCR; TCRdb's copy keeps in-frame clones and lacks some. Among 150,000 to 200,000 clones listed, more than 60% were seen once. The sample was PBMCs. Every receptor here comes from a woman aged 40 to 55 in good health and CMV-seropositive.

V usage is TRBV19 and J usage is TRBJ1-5; 8 bases are a match to TRBD1. The germline V gene has CDR1 LNHDA and CDR2 SQIVND (reference sequence). Trimming took 8 bases from V and 7 from J; bases not matched to a gene: 7. The CDR3 length is 13 residues. CDR3 protein: CASGQGIGQPQHF. The CDR3 DNA sequence: TGTGCCAGTGGACAGGGAATAGGGCAGCCCCAGCATTTT.

The chain joins TRBV4-1 to TRBJ1-2; a weak D match, TRBD1 (6 bases). CDR1 is MGHRA, CDR2 YSYEKL, per germline. V lost 4 bases and J 1 base, leaving 10 bases between the germline ends. This CDR3 contains 14 residues. The CDR3 is CASSPQGLNYGYTF. CDR3 in DNA: TGCGCCAGCAGCCCCCAGGGGCTTAACTATGGCTACACCTTC.

Regarding this clone: Other DNA sequences in this sample translate to the same CDR3. V gene TRBV5-1 combines with J gene TRBJ2-1; 8 nucleotides align to TRBD2. Unmatched junction bases numbered 4, after V lost 0 bases and J lost 5 bases. The CDR3 runs to 15 residues. CDR1 is SGHRS, CDR2 YFSETQ, per germline. The CDR3 region has the DNA TGCGCCAGCAGCTTGGTCGGGGGGGCGAACAATGAGCAGTTCTTC. Its translation: CASSLVGGANNEQFF.

The genes are TRBV30 and TRBJ1-4, with D tentatively TRBD1 (6 bases). This CDR3 has 12 residues. Germline CDR1 reads GTSNPN; CDR2 reads SVGIG (reference sequence). V lost 2 bases, J lost 8 bases, and 9 bases lay in between. The CDR3 DNA is TGTGCCTGGAGTACGCAGGGGGAAAAACTGTTTTTT. It yields the protein CAWSTQGEKLFF. The full variable domain, in which reference TRBV30 and TRBJ1-4 provide the parts outside the CDR3, is SQTIHQWPATLVQPVGSPLSLECTVEGTSNPNLYWYRQAAGRGLQLLFYSVGIGQISSEVPQNLSASRPQDRQFILSSKKLLLSDSGFYLCAWSTQGEKLFFGSGTQLSVL.

V and J are TRBV6-4 and TRBJ1-5, with D possibly matching TRBD1 (6 bases). Per the germline V gene, CDR1 is MRHNA and CDR2 is SNTAGT. The V end was cut by 5 bases, the J end by 9 bases, with 11 bases between. This CDR3 is built from 12 residues. The CDR3 protein is CASSQGNGPQHF. The DNA of the CDR3 is TGTGCCAGCAGTCAGGGGAATGGGCCCCAGCATTTT.

The chain has TRBV28 and TRBJ1-6; 7 bases agree with TRBD1. Germline V CDR1 and CDR2: MDHEN, SYDVKM. Trimming cost V 4 bases and J 7 bases; bases outside gene matches: 7. The CDR3 loop spans 15 amino acids. The CDR3: CASSSRTGENSPLHF. For the CDR3, the DNA is TGTGCCAGCAGTTCCCGCACAGGGGAGAATTCACCCCTCCACTTT.

The V gene is TRBV27, the J gene TRBJ1-2, with D maybe TRBD1 (6 bases). Germline values: CDR1 MNHEY, CDR2 SMNVEV (reference sequence). V lost 2 bases and J 8 bases, leaving 12 bases between the germline ends. CDR3 length equals 13 residues. In DNA, the CDR3 is TGTGCCAGCAGTTTACGGGGGGCGCGGGGCTACACCTTC. This sequence encodes CASSLRGARGYTF.

This chain joins TRBV30 and TRBJ1-5, with 7 bases fitting TRBD1. Trimming cost V 1 base and J 4 bases; bases outside gene matches: 4. This CDR3 comprises 14 residues. Germline values: CDR1 GTSNPN, CDR2 SVGIG (reference sequence). The CDR3 protein is CAWSEGQINQPQHF. As DNA, the CDR3 is TGTGCCTGGAGTGAGGGACAGATAAATCAGCCCCAGCATTTT.

This clone was detected only once. The V gene is TRBV5-4, the J gene TRBJ1-2; D possibly corresponds to TRBD1 (5 bases). Germline V gene sequence: CDR1 SGHNT, CDR2 YYREEE (reference sequence). Deletions cut 1 base from V and 1 base from J, with 8 bases between. This CDR3 contains 14 residues. DNA of the CDR3: TGTGCCAGCAGCTTGAACCAGGGTAACTATGGCTACACCTTC. Translated, it gives CASSLNQGNYGYTF.

Here the CDR3 reads CASSTQRLAESEQFF. CDR3 DNA sequence: TGTGCCAGCAGTACCCAGCGACTAGCGGAATCTGAGCAGTTCTTC. This rearrangement joins TRBV7-2 to TRBJ2-1; TRBD2 matches at 9 bases. V was pared by 6 bases and J by 9 bases, with 12 bases of the junction left unmatched. There are 15 residues in the CDR3. Per germline, CDR1 SGHTA and CDR2 FQGNSA.

The chain uses TRBV30 and TRBJ1-1; D remains unclear. The germline CDR1 and CDR2 sequences are GTSNPN and SVGIG (reference sequence). Trimming removed 2 bases from V and 6 bases from J, with 10 bases in between. The CDR3 has 12 residues. CDR3 in amino acids: CAWSSPVAEAFF. The CDR3 coding sequence is TGTGCCTGGAGTAGCCCTGTGGCTGAAGCTTTCTTT.

The chain carries TRBV28 and TRBJ2-3; 9 bases are a match to TRBD1. With V trimmed by 4 bases and J by 5 bases, 10 bases remained unmatched. The CDR3 totals 16 residues. CDR1 and CDR2 from the germline V gene are MDHEN and SYDVKM. Here the CDR3 reads CASSSAGTGFQDTQYF. CDR3 DNA sequence: TGTGCCAGCAGTTCCGCCGGGACAGGGTTTCAAGATACGCAGTATTTT.

Note on this clone: Mismatch with germline at one junction end may stem from a read error. This chain's CDR3 is CSSSLAGLETQYF. CDR3 DNA sequence: TGTTCCAGCAGCTTAGCCGGTTTGGAGACCCAGTACTTC. This chain links TRBV7-9 with TRBJ2-5; D unclear. The CDR3 has 13 residues. Germline values: CDR1 SEHNR, CDR2 FQNEAQ (reference sequence).

The sample holds a few counts of this clone. J is TRBJ1-1 and V is TRBV6-6; D may be TRBD1 (5 bases). Trimming removed 6 bases at V and 3 bases at J, with 17 bases between. This CDR3 spans 15 amino acids. Germline CDR1 reads MNHNY; CDR2 reads SVGAGI (reference sequence). CDR3 sequence reads: CASSLRGGKDTEAFF. CDR3 DNA: TGTGCCAGCAGCCTACGGGGGGGGAAAGACACTGAAGCTTTCTTT.

This chain uses TRBV25-1 with TRBJ1-1; perhaps TRBD1 as D (5 bases). CDR3 length equals 15 residues. Looked up from germline, CDR1 is MGHDK and CDR2 is SYGVNS. V lost 6 bases and J 1 base, leaving 15 bases between the germline ends. This chain's CDR3 is CASSPPGGWNTEAFF. The CDR3 nucleotides are TGTGCCAGCAGCCCCCCCGGGGGATGGAACACTGAAGCTTTCTTT.

This clone occurred a few times. The CDR3 DNA reads TGTGCCAGCAGCCAAGCGGTAGCGGAGGGGATTGAAGCTTTCTTT. Translated, it gives CASSQAVAEGIEAFF. This sequence joins TRBV14 and TRBJ1-1; a possible D gene is TRBD1 (5 bases). This CDR3 comprises 15 residues. The germline V and J ends were trimmed by 1 base and 7 bases, with 16 bases remaining between them. CDR1 SGHDN and CDR2 FVKESK come from the germline V gene.

The chain combines TRBV19 with TRBJ1-5; no clear D gene. Per germline, CDR1 LNHDA and CDR2 SQIVND (reference sequence). CDR3 size: 12 residues. V was clipped by 3 bases and J by 5 bases, with 5 bases between them. CDR3 bases: TGTGCCAGTAGTATGCGTGATCAGCCCCAGCATTTT. Translated: CASSMRDQPQHF.

The V gene is TRBV28, the J gene TRBJ1-1; the match to TRBD1 covers 8 bases. The CDR3 runs 16 residues. Trimming took 6 bases from V and 0 from J; bases not matched to a gene: 9. Germline loops: CDR1 MDHEN, CDR2 SYDVKM. The CDR3 nucleotides read TGTGCCAGCAGCTCAATCTCAGGGGGCTTGAACACTGAAGCTTTCTTT. Translation: CASSSISGGLNTEAFF.

The CDR3 nucleotides are TGTGCCAGCAGCCAAGGGACAGGGTTCACTGAAGCTTTCTTT. It specifies CASSQGTGFTEAFF. The gene calls are TRBV4-2 and TRBJ1-1; 8 nucleotides line up with TRBD1. The length of the CDR3 is 14 residues. J gave up 4 bases and V 1 base, and 2 bases lay outside the gene matches. Germline V gene data show CDR1 as LGHNA and CDR2 as YNFKEQ.

This clone showed up just a few times. The chain recombines TRBV5-1 with TRBJ1-2; maybe TRBD1 (6 bases). The CDR3 runs to 14 residues. The germline V gene has CDR1 SGHRS and CDR2 YFSETQ. The V gene lost 4 bases and the J gene lost 0 bases, with 10 bases spanning the gap. The CDR3 DNA reads TGCGCCAGCAGCGGGGCAGGGGCTAACTATGGCTACACCTTC. Its protein is CASSGAGANYGYTF.

This chain uses TRBV5-1 with TRBJ2-7, with 7 bases matching TRBD1. Germline V gives CDR1 SGHRS, CDR2 YFSETQ. J lost 0 bases, V lost 4 bases, and 4 bases had no gene match. This CDR3 has 14 amino acids. Here the CDR3 reads CASSAAGGSYEQYF. The CDR3 nucleotides read TGCGCCAGCAGCGCCGCAGGGGGCTCCTACGAGCAGTACTTC.

V and J are TRBV4-3 and TRBJ2-7; 7 bases agree with TRBD1. CDR3 length: 14 amino acids. The V segment lost 4 bases and the J segment 1 base; nucleotides outside the gene matches: 4. Germline V gene lookup returns CDR1 LGHNA and CDR2 YSLEER. CDR3: CASSPGTASYEQYF. The CDR3 region has the DNA TGCGCCAGCAGCCCGGGGACAGCTTCCTACGAGCAGTACTTC.

The chain employs TRBV6-6 and TRBJ1-5; 9 bases match TRBD1. The germline V gene has CDR1 MNHNY and CDR2 SVGAGI (reference sequence). The junction had 3 bases not matched to a gene; V was cut back by 2 bases and J by 7 bases. The CDR3 consists of 14 residues. The CDR3 DNA sequence: TGTGCCAGCAGTTACCCTGGACAGGGGCAGCCCCAGCATTTT. Translated: CASSYPGQGQPQHF.

This chain connects TRBV10-3 to TRBJ1-2; perhaps TRBD1 as D (6 bases). From germline, CDR1 is ENHRY and CDR2 SYGVKD. With 10 bases removed from V and 0 bases from J, the gap between germline ends came to 15 bases. The CDR3 length is 14 residues. The CDR3 DNA reads as TGTGCCACCGGGGGGACACCTCCTAACTATGGCTACACCTTC. This gives the protein CATGGTPPNYGYTF.

CDR3 in amino acids: CATSRRGRVDEQYF. In DNA form, the CDR3 reads TGTGCCACCAGCAGAAGGGGGAGGGTGGACGAGCAGTACTTC. This chain links TRBV15 with TRBJ2-7; D perhaps matches TRBD2 (7 bases). Trimming took off 2 bases at V and 5 bases at J, with 13 bases between the two ends. The CDR3 runs to 14 residues. Germline CDR1 is LNHNV and CDR2 is YYDKDF (reference sequence). Based on the CDR3 plus reference TRBV15 and TRBJ2-7, the full variable domain is DAMVIQNPRYQVTQFGKPVTLSCSQTLNHNVMYWYQQKSSQAPKLLFHYYDKDFNNEADTPDNFQSRRPNTSFCFLDIRSPGLGDTAMYLCATSRRGRVDEQYFGPGTRLTVT.

The V and J genes are TRBV5-8 and TRBJ2-5; the D gene is possibly TRBD2 (6 bases). This CDR3 has 15 residues. The V gene lost 0 bases and the J gene lost 7 bases, with 16 bases spanning the gap. Germline CDR1 SGHTS, CDR2 YDEGEE. CDR3: CASSLVAGRLGTQYF. In DNA, the CDR3 is TGTGCCAGCAGCTTGGTGGCGGGGCGGCTGGGGACCCAGTACTTC.

The rearrangement links TRBV14 to TRBJ2-1; 8 bases align to TRBD2. The V and J ends lost 2 bases and 12 bases, in that order; junction bases with no gene match: 6. Per the germline V gene, CDR1 is SGHDN and CDR2 is FVKESK. There are 13 residues in the CDR3. The CDR3 loop reads CASSQTPAGGQFF. The CDR3 DNA is TGTGCCAGCAGCCAAACCCCCGCGGGGGGGCAGTTCTTC.